This T cell receptor (beta chain) emerged from a study of blood T cell repertoires in COVID-19. Study-wide context: Both acute and convalescent COVID-19 samples were obtained from the United States, Italy and Spain. In each case, the material was cDNA or gDNA derived from T cells, B-cell-depleted T cells, or PBMCs.

Authors' methods: Amplification with reference gene primers provided the estimates of nucleated cell counts. TCRdb's copy holds only in-frame clones and misses some; the assay was immunoSEQ multiplex PCR. The V and J calls and the clone size are those of that table, but D and trimming were determined from the DNA. The sample lists 95,000 to 150,000 clones; around 80% were seen once. Trimming at V came to 5 bases and at J to 2 bases, leaving 3 bases not matched to a gene. This CDR3 region has 14 residues. Looked up from germline, CDR1 is KGHDR and CDR2 is SFDVKD. The rearrangement uses TRBV24-1 and TRBJ2-3; 7 positions match TRBD2. Sequenced input: peripheral blood. The TCR originated in a man in his forties with active or convalescent COVID-19. The CDR3 DNA follows: TGTGCCACCAGTGGGGCGGGAGACACAGATACGCAGTATTTT. Amino acids: CATSGAGDTDTQYF.